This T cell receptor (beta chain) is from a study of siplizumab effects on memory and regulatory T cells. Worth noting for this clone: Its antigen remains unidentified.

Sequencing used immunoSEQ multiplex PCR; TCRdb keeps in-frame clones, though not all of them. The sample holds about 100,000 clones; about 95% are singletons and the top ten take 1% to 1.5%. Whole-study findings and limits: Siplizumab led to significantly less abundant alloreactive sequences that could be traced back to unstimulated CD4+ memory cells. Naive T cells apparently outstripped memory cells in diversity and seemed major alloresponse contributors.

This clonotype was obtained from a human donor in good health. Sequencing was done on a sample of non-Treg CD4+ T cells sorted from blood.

The CDR3: CASRGIGSYEQYF. The DNA for the CDR3 is TGTGCCAGCAGGGGGATAGGGTCCTACGAGCAGTACTTC. The rearrangement joins TRBV11-2 to TRBJ2-7; the D is unclear. Germline V gene lookup returns CDR1 SGHAT and CDR2 FQNNGV. V lost 6 bases, J lost 1 base, and 10 bases lay in between. There are 13 residues in the CDR3.